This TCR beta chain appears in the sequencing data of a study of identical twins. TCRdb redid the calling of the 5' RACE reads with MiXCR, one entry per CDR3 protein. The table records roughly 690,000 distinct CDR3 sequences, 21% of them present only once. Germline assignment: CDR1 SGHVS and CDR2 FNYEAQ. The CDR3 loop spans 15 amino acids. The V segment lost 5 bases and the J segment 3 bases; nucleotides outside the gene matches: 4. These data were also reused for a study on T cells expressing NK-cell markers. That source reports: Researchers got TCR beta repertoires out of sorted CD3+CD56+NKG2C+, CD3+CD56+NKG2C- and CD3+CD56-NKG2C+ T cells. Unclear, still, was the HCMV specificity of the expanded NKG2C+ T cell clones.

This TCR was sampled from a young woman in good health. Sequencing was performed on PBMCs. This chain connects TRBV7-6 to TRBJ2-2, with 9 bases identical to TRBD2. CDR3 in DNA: TGTGCCAGCAGCGTTAGACTAGCGGACACCGGGGAGCTGTTTTTT. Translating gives CASSVRLADTGELFF.